The following is a T cell receptor (beta chain) sequence with its context. Antigen: not known. This record belongs to a study of identifying expanded T cells in peripheral blood. General study results and limits: Variance in clone template counts between approximately 2-week samples significantly increased with total template count across all healthy donors. Over about two and four weeks, about 17 and 20 clones changed, versus around 1.3 between replicates.

Assay: immunoSEQ multiplex PCR; the TCRdb copy retains only in-frame clones and omits some. Here the sample spans under 100,000 clones, over 85% being singletons. Collection occurred without any documented infections or immune events in donors. The source is a person aged 18 to 75 in good health. The material sequenced was blood.

CDR3 in DNA: TGTGCCAGCAGTTTAGGACAGGGGGCCTATCAGCCCCAGCATTTT. Translated: CASSLGQGAYQPQHF. This chain joins TRBV28 and TRBJ1-5, with 11 bases matching TRBD1. CDR3 size: 15 residues. Germline values: CDR1 MDHEN, CDR2 SYDVKM. Trimming at V came to 2 bases and at J to 5 bases, leaving 2 bases not matched to a gene.